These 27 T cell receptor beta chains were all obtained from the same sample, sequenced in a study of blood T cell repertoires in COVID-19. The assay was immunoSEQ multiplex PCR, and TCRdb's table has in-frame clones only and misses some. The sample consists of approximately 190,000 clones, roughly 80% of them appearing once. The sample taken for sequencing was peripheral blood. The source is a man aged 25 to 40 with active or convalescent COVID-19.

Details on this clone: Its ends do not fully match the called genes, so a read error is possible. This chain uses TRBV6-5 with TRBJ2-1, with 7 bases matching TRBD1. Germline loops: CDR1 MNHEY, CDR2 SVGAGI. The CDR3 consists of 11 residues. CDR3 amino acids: CASSQGEQQFF. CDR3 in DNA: TGTGCCAGTTCCCAGGGGGAGCAGCAATTCTTC.

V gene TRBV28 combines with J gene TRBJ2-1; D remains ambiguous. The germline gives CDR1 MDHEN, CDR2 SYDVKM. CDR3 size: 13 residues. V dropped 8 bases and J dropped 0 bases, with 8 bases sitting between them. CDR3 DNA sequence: TGTGCCAGCGCCCCGGGCTCCTACAATGAGCAGTTCTTC. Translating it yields CASAPGSYNEQFF.

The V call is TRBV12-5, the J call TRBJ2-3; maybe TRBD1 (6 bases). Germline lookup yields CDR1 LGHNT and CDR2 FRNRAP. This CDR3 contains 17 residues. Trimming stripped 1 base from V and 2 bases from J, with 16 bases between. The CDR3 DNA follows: TGTGCTAGTGGTTTGGCAGACAAAAGGGGGACCACAGATACGCAGTATTTT. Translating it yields CASGLADKRGTTDTQYF.

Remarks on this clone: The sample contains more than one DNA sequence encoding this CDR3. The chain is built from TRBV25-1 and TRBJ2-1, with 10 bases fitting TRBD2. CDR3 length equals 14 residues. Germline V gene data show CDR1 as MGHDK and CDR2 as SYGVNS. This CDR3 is CAHAAGGFENEQFF. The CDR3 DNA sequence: TGTGCACATGCAGCGGGAGGGTTTGAGAATGAGCAGTTCTTC.

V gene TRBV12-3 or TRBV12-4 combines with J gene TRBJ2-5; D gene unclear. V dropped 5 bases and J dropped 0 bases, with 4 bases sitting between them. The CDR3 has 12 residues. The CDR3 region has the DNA TGTGCCAGCAGTCCGTACCAAGAGACCCAGTACTTC. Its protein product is CASSPYQETQYF.

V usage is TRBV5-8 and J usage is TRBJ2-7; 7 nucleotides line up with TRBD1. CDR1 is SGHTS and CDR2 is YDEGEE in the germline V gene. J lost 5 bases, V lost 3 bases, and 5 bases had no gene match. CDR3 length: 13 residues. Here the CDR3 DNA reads TGTGCCAGCAGCTCGGACAGGTTCGACGAGCAGTACTTC. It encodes CASSSDRFDEQYF.

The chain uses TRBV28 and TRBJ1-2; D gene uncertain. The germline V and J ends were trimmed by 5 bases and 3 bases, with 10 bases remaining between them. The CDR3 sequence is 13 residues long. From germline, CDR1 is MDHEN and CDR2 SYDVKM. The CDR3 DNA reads TGTGCCAGCAGTCCCCACAGTTACTATGGCTACACCTTC. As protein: CASSPHSYYGYTF.

DNA for the CDR3: TGTGCCAGCAGCTGGGACAGGACCTTTAACACTGAAGCTTTCTTT. Amino acid sequence: CASSWDRTFNTEAFF. The chain combines TRBV7-9 with TRBJ1-1; TRBD1 aligns across 8 bases. V trimming: 4 bases; J trimming: 2 bases; junction bases outside the gene matches: 6. Germline V gives CDR1 SEHNR, CDR2 FQNEAQ (reference sequence). The CDR3 is made up of 15 amino acids.

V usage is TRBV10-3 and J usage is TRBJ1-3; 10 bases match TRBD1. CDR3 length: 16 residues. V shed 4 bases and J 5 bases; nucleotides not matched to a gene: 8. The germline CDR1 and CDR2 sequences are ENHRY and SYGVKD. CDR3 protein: CAISGSRGQGRNTIYF. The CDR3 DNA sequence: TGTGCCATCAGTGGATCGAGGGGACAGGGGAGAAACACCATATATTTT.

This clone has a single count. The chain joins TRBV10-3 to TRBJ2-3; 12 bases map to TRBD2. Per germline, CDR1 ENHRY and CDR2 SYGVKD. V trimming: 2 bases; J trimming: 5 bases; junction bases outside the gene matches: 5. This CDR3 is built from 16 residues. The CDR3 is CAISELAGGPKDTQYF. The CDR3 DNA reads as TGTGCCATCAGTGAGCTAGCGGGGGGGCCGAAAGATACGCAGTATTTT.

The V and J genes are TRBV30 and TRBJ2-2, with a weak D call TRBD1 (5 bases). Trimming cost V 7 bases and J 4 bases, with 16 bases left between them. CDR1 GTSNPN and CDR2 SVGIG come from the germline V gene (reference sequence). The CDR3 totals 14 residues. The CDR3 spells CASRPQGGTGELFF. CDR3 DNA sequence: TGTGCCTCCCGCCCTCAGGGTGGCACCGGGGAGCTGTTTTTT.

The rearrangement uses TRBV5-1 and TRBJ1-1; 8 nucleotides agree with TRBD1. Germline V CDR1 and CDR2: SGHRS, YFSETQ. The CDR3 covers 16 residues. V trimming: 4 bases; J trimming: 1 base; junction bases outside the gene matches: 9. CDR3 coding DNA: TGCGCCAGCAGCCAGAAACAGGGGGTTAAGAACACTGAAGCTTTCTTT. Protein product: CASSQKQGVKNTEAFF.

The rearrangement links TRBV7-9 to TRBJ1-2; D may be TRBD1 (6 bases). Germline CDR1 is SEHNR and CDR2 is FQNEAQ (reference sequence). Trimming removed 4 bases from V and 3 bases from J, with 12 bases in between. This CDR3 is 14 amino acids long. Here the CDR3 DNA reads TGTGCCAGCAGCTACGTACCAGGGGACTATGGCTACACCTTC. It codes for CASSYVPGDYGYTF.

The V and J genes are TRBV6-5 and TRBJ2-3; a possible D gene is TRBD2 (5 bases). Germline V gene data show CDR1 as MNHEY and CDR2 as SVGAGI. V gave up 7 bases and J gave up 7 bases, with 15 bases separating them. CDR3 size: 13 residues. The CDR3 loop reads CASTQGLANTQYF. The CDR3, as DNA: TGTGCCAGCACCCAAGGGCTAGCCAATACGCAGTATTTT.

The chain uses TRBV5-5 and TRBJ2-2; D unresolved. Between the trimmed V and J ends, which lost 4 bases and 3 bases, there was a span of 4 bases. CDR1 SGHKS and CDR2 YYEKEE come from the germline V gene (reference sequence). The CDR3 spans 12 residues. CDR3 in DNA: TGTGCCAGCAGCCCCTACACCGGGGAGCTGTTTTTT. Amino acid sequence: CASSPYTGELFF.

The CDR3 sequence is CASRFLMNTEAFF. The DNA of the CDR3 is TGTGCCAGCAGATTCCTTATGAACACTGAAGCTTTCTTT. This chain uses TRBV27 with TRBJ1-1; D not certain. This CDR3 is 13 amino acids long. Germline values: CDR1 MNHEY, CDR2 SMNVEV (reference sequence). The V end lost 6 bases, the J end lost 0 bases, and 8 bases lay between the germline ends.

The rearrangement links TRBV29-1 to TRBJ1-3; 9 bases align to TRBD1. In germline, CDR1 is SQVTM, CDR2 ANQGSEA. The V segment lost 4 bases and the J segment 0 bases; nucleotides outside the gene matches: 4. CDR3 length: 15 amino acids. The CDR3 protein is CSVVGQGNSGNTIYF. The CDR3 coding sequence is TGCAGCGTTGTCGGACAGGGGAACTCTGGAAACACCATATATTTT.

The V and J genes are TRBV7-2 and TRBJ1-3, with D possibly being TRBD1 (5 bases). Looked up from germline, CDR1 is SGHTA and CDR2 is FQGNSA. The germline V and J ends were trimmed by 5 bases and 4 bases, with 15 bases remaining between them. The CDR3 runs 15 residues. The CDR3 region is CASSNFGGSGNTIYF. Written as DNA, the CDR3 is TGTGCCAGCAGCAATTTCGGGGGTTCCGGAAACACCATATATTTT.

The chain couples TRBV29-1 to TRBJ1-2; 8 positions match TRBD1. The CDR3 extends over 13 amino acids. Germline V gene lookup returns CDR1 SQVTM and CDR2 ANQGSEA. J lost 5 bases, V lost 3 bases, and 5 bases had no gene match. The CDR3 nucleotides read TGCAGCGTTGATGTGACAGGGGCTTATGGCTACACCTTC. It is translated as CSVDVTGAYGYTF.

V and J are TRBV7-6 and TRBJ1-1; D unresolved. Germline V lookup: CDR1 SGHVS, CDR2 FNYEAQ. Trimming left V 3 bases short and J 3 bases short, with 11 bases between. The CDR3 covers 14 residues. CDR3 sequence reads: CASSFGVEDTEAFF. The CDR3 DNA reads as TGTGCCAGCAGCTTCGGGGTTGAAGACACTGAAGCTTTCTTT.

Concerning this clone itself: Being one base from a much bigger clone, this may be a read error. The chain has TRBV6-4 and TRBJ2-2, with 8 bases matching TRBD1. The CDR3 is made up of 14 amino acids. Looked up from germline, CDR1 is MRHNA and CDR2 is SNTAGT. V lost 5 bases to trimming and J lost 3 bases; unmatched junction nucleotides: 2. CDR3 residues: CASSPTGDTGELFF. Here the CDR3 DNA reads TGTGCCAGCAGTCCGACAGGGGACACCGGGGAGCTGTTTTTT.

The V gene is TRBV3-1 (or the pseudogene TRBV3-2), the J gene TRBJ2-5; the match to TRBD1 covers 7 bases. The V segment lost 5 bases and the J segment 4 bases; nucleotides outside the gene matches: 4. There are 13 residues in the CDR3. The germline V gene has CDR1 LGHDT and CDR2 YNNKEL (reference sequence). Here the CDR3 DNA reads TGTGCCAGCAGCGAAGGGGGCAGAGAGACCCAGTACTTC. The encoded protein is CASSEGGRETQYF.

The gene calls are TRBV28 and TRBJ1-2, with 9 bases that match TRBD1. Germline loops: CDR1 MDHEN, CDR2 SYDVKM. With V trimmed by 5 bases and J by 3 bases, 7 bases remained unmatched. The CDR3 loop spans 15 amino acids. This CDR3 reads CASSQRTGVHYGYTF. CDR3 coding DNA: TGTGCCAGCAGTCAGCGGACAGGGGTCCACTATGGCTACACCTTC.

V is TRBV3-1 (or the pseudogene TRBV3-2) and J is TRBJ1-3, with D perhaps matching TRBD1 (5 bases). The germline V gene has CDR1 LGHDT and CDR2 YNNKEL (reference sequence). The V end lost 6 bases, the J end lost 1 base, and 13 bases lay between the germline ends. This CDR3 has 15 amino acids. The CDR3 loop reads CASRPEGASGNTIYF. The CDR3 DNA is TGTGCCAGCAGGCCAGAAGGGGCATCTGGAAACACCATATATTTT.

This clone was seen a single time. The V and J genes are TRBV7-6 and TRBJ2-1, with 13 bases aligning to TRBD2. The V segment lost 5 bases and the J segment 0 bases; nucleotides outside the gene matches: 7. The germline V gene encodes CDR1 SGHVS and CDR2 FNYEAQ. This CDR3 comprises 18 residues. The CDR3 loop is CASSLGLAGTSSYNEQFF. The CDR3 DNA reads TGTGCCAGCAGCCTGGGACTAGCGGGAACGAGCTCCTACAATGAGCAGTTCTTC.

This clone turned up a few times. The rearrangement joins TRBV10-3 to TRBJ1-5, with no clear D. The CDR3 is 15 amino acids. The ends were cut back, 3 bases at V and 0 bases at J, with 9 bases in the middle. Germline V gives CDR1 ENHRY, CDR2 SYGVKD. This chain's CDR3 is CAISESQYSNQPQHF. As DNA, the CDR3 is TGTGCCATCAGTGAAAGTCAGTATAGCAATCAGCCCCAGCATTTT.

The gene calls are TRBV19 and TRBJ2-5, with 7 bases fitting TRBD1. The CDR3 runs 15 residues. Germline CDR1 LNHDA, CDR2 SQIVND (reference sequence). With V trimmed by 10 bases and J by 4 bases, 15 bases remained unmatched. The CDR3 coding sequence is TGTGCCACTCACCCCCGACAGGGTGCGGGAGAGACCCAGTACTTC. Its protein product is CATHPRQGAGETQYF.